The 10 T cell receptor beta chains below all came from one sample that was sequenced in a study of PD-1 blockade in classical Hodgkin lymphoma. Some clones are missing from TCRdb's copy, which holds only in-frame ones; the method was immunoSEQ multiplex PCR. The sample lists roughly 150,000 clones; 78% were seen once. Every single patient, without exception, relapsed after autologous stem cell transplantation, and brentuximab vedotin exposure varied. Sequencing was performed on peripheral blood mononuclear cells (PBMCs), taken before the second cycle of nivolumab. These receptor sequences come from a human donor with classical Hodgkin lymphoma.

The gene calls are TRBV7-2 and TRBJ1-1, with D maybe TRBD1 (5 bases). The ends were cut back, 5 bases at V and 6 bases at J, with 16 bases in the middle. The CDR3 is 14 residues long. Germline lookup yields CDR1 SGHTA and CDR2 FQGNSA. In nucleotides, the CDR3 is TGTGCCAGCAGCCTGCAGAGCGGGGCTGCTGAAGCTTTCTTT. It specifies CASSLQSGAAEAFF.

V usage is TRBV5-1 and J usage is TRBJ1-2; D uncertain. From germline, CDR1 is SGHRS and CDR2 YFSETQ. V was cut by 4 bases and J by 3 bases, with 16 bases left in between. This CDR3 region has 15 residues. In DNA form, the CDR3 reads TGCGCCAGCAGCCTCCTGGGCAACGCCTACTATGGCTACACCTTC. The encoded protein is CASSLLGNAYYGYTF.

The chain carries TRBV5-4 and TRBJ2-1, with D perhaps TRBD2 (6 bases). The CDR3 runs to 12 residues. V was trimmed by 3 bases and J by 10 bases, leaving 11 bases between them. Germline CDR1 and CDR2: SGHNT and YYREEE (reference sequence). CDR3: CASSSGGWEQFF. CDR3 in DNA: TGTGCCAGCAGCTCCGGGGGTTGGGAGCAGTTCTTC.

This rearrangement joins TRBV11-3 to TRBJ2-1; 12 bases are a match to TRBD2. This CDR3 spans 16 amino acids. V shed 5 bases and J 9 bases; nucleotides not matched to a gene: 11. The germline gives CDR1 SGHNT, CDR2 YENEEA. The CDR3 DNA is TGTGCCAGCAGCCGAATCCTAGCGGGAGGGCGGGGTGAGCAGTTCTTC. Protein: CASSRILAGGRGEQFF.

The chain has TRBV2 and TRBJ1-2, with 9 bases fitting TRBD1. Germline V gives CDR1 SNHLY, CDR2 FYNNEI. Unmatched junction bases numbered 7, after V lost 6 bases and J lost 2 bases. The CDR3 is made up of 15 amino acids. CDR3 sequence (DNA): TGTGCCAGCAGAACGTCCGGGACAGGGAACTATGGCTACACCTTC. Residues: CASRTSGTGNYGYTF.

This clone occurred a few times. The gene calls are TRBV29-1 and TRBJ1-2; D is uncertain. CDR3 length equals 13 residues. Germline-derived CDR1 and CDR2 are SQVTM and ANQGSEA. Trimming shortened V by 7 bases and J by 9 bases, and 21 bases separated the two germline ends. The DNA of the CDR3 is TGCAGCGCCGTCTCAGACAACCTTGGGCGCTACACCTTC. Protein product: CSAVSDNLGRYTF.

The gene calls are TRBV10-3 and TRBJ1-5; 9 bases are a match to TRBD1. The V segment lost 3 bases and the J segment 11 bases; nucleotides outside the gene matches: 5. The CDR3 length is 13 residues. The V gene's germline CDR1 is ENHRY and CDR2 SYGVKD. The CDR3 is CAISETGGDAQHF. The CDR3 DNA follows: TGTGCCATCAGTGAAACAGGGGGCGATGCCCAGCATTTT.

The V call is TRBV10-3, the J call TRBJ2-7; 10 bases are a match to TRBD2. The germline V gene has CDR1 ENHRY and CDR2 SYGVKD. The CDR3 covers 13 residues. The J segment lost 1 base and the V segment lost 10 bases, leaving 4 bases of the junction unmatched. The CDR3 DNA reads TGTGCCAGCAGCGGGGGGGATTCCTACGAGCAGTACTTC. It codes for CASSGGDSYEQYF.

CDR3 protein: CASSLRSLFLGTGGTFTGELFF. The CDR3, as DNA: TGTGCCAGTTCACTTAGATCGCTATTTCTAGGGACAGGGGGAACTTTCACCGGGGAGCTGTTTTTT. This chain joins TRBV2 and TRBJ2-2; 11 bases line up with TRBD1. The CDR3 is 22 amino acids. Looked up from germline, CDR1 is SNHLY and CDR2 is FYNNEI. Trimming cost V 9 bases and J 4 bases; bases outside gene matches: 28.

The chain recombines TRBV2 with TRBJ2-7; 7 bases align to TRBD1. V dropped 4 bases and J dropped 2; count of bases not matched to a gene: 5. The CDR3 has 14 residues. Germline V CDR1 and CDR2: SNHLY, FYNNEI. CDR3 in amino acids: CASSVRQGTYEQYF. DNA for the CDR3: TGTGCCAGCAGTGTCAGACAGGGAACCTACGAGCAGTACTTC.